The 5 T cell receptor beta chains presented below share a single source sample, sequenced in a study of OX40 agonist ivuxolimab in advanced cancers. Measured with immunoSEQ multiplex PCR; TCRdb has only the in-frame clones, and not every one. This sample yields about 82,000 clones, of which 83% are seen a single time; around 0.84% belongs to the top ten. Sample: CD4+ or CD8+ T cells sorted from blood, taken in a trial of the OX40 agonist ivuxolimab. These receptors all come from an adult with an advanced solid tumor such as melanoma, head and neck, liver or kidney cancer.

The chain is built from TRBV11-3 and TRBJ2-5; the match to TRBD2 covers 9 bases. The CDR3 is made up of 15 amino acids. With V trimmed by 5 bases and J by 2 bases, 6 bases remained unmatched. Looked up from germline, CDR1 is SGHNT and CDR2 is YENEEA. The CDR3 DNA reads TGTGCCAGCAGCCCAGGACTAGCGTTGCAAGAGACCCAGTACTTC. The encoded protein is CASSPGLALQETQYF.

The chain employs TRBV29-1 and TRBJ2-7; D not resolved. Trimming removed 4 bases from V and 12 bases from J, with 16 bases in between. CDR3 length equals 11 residues. Germline CDR1 reads SQVTM; CDR2 reads ANQGSEA. CDR3: CSVGKGRRAYF. In DNA, the CDR3 is TGCAGCGTTGGAAAGGGTAGACGTGCGTACTTC.

The rearrangement links TRBV7-2 to TRBJ1-2, with TRBD1 matching 11 bases. The trim removed 1 base at V and 8 bases at J, leaving 6 bases unmatched. Germline loops: CDR1 SGHTA, CDR2 FQGNSA. The CDR3 has 15 amino acids. CDR3 nucleotide sequence: TGTGCCAGCAGCTTAGGAGGACAGGGGGCGCCCGGCTACACCTTC. This codes for CASSLGGQGAPGYTF.

This clone has a single count. The chain joins TRBV7-9 to TRBJ1-4, with D possibly matching TRBD1 (5 bases). In germline, CDR1 is SEHNR, CDR2 FQNEAQ (reference sequence). This CDR3 comprises 14 residues. V lost 1 base and J lost 4, with 7 bases in between. The CDR3 sequence is CASSLGQINEKLFF. CDR3 DNA: TGTGCCAGCAGCTTAGGACAGATTAATGAAAAACTGTTTTTT.

This clone was seen only a few times. The V and J genes are TRBV6-6 and TRBJ1-1; unclear D gene. The V end lost 2 bases, the J end lost 0 bases, and 1 base lay between the germline ends. Germline CDR1 MNHNY, CDR2 SVGAGI (reference sequence). The length of the CDR3 is 12 residues. CDR3 sequence (DNA): TGTGCCAGCAGTTACGTGAACACTGAAGCTTTCTTT. Amino acid sequence: CASSYVNTEAFF.